Following are 29 T cell receptor beta chains from one sample sequenced in a study of primary melanoma T cells and metastatic recurrence. The protocol was immunoSEQ multiplex PCR, while the TCRdb copy is restricted to in-frame clones and leaves out a portion. The table shows 200 to 250 clones, with 80% to 85% occurring only once. Sequencing was performed on melanoma tumor tissue. The source is a human donor with melanoma.

J is TRBJ1-1 and V is TRBV19; TRBD1 agrees at 10 bases. J gave up 1 base and V 6 bases, and 2 bases lay outside the gene matches. Germline CDR1 is LNHDA and CDR2 is SQIVND (reference sequence). The CDR3 has 14 residues. The CDR3 here is CASRGQGENTEAFF. As DNA, the CDR3 is TGTGCCAGTAGAGGACAGGGGGAGAACACTGAAGCTTTCTTT.

The chain employs TRBV19 and TRBJ1-4; TRBD1 matches at 9 bases. The J segment lost 6 bases and the V segment lost 3 bases, leaving 2 bases of the junction unmatched. Germline-derived CDR1 and CDR2 are LNHDA and SQIVND (reference sequence). The CDR3 covers 14 residues. The CDR3 protein is CASSMGQGDEKLFF. The CDR3 DNA reads as TGTGCCAGTAGTATGGGACAGGGTGATGAAAAACTGTTTTTT.

This clone occurred once. The chain links TRBV18 to TRBJ1-1; 7 bases are a match to TRBD1. This CDR3 comprises 14 residues. V was pared by 2 bases and J by 5 bases, with 5 bases of the junction left unmatched. Germline V gives CDR1 KGHSH, CDR2 LQKENI. As DNA, the CDR3 is TGTGCCAGCTCACCAGGACAGGCCCGGACTGAAGCTTTCTTT. It yields the protein CASSPGQARTEAFF. Based on the CDR3 plus reference TRBV18 and TRBJ1-1, the full variable domain is NAGVMQNPRHLVRRRGQEARLRCSPMKGHSHVYWYRQLPEEGLKFMVYLQKENIIDESGMPKERFSAEFPKEGPSILRIQQVVRGDSAAYFCASSPGQARTEAFFGQGTRLTVV.

The chain is built from TRBV18 and TRBJ2-7; 9 bases fit TRBD2. The germline gives CDR1 KGHSH, CDR2 LQKENI. There are 14 residues in the CDR3. V lost 3 bases, J lost 0 bases, and 0 bases stayed unmatched. CDR3 amino acids: CASSPSGSSYEQYF. The CDR3 DNA reads as TGTGCCAGCTCACCTAGCGGGAGCTCCTACGAGCAGTACTTC.

The J gene is TRBJ1-1, the V gene TRBV18; D not certain. V shed 1 base and J shed 1 base, with 4 bases lying between them. Germline-derived CDR1 and CDR2 are KGHSH and LQKENI. This CDR3 comprises 13 residues. The CDR3 protein is CASSPRPNTEAFF. The CDR3 nucleotides read TGTGCCAGCTCACCACGGCCGAACACTGAAGCTTTCTTT.

This clone occurred a few times. The V and J genes are TRBV19 and TRBJ2-3; 11 nucleotides match TRBD2. The CDR3 is 16 residues long. Losses at the gene ends were 2 bases for V and 4 bases for J; bases not matched to a gene: 5. Germline assignment: CDR1 LNHDA and CDR2 SQIVND (reference sequence). The DNA of the CDR3 is TGTGCCAGTAGTATAACCCTAGCGGGAGGAGCAGATACGCAGTATTTT. This codes for CASSITLAGGADTQYF.

This clone was observed once. One or more bases were not read clearly; the residue they encode is written X. The chain carries TRBV6-8 and TRBJ1-1; a weak D match, TRBD1 (6 bases). The CDR3 consists of 15 residues. Looked up from germline, CDR1 is MNHGY and CDR2 is SAAAGT. V shed 6 bases and J shed 4 bases, with 18 bases lying between them. The chain's CDR3 is CASRPSQGXGTEAFF. The DNA for the CDR3 is TGTGCCAGCAGACCCTCTCAGGGGRTCGGCACTGAAGCTTTCTTT.

This clone was recorded only once. This chain uses TRBV14 with TRBJ1-2; D unresolved. The germline gives CDR1 SGHDN, CDR2 FVKESK. CDR3 size: 14 residues. Trimming left V 2 bases short and J 4 bases short, with 11 bases between. The CDR3 reads CASSQLLTSYGYTF. CDR3 sequence (DNA): TGTGCCAGCAGCCAACTTCTGACAAGCTATGGCTACACCTTC.

The chain uses TRBV28 and TRBJ2-3; TRBD2 matches 9 bases. CDR3 length: 17 amino acids. J gave up 0 bases and V 6 bases, and 10 bases lay outside the gene matches. Germline assignment: CDR1 MDHEN and CDR2 SYDVKM. The CDR3 coding sequence is TGTGCCAGCAGCCGACCCACTAGCGGGTATAGCACAGATACGCAGTATTTT. Its translation is CASSRPTSGYSTDTQYF.

This chain links TRBV11-3 with TRBJ1-1, with D possibly TRBD1 on 5 matching bases. Germline values: CDR1 SGHNT, CDR2 YENEEA. The CDR3 consists of 14 residues. With 6 bases removed from V and 7 bases from J, the gap between germline ends came to 18 bases. The DNA for the CDR3 is TGTGCCAGCAGGCTCGAAGGGGCCTTGGGTGAAGCTTTCTTT. It encodes CASRLEGALGEAFF. Supplemented by reference TRBV11-3 and TRBJ1-1, the full variable domain reads EAGVVQSPRYKIIEKKQPVAFWCNPISGHNTLYWYLQNLGQGPELLIRYENEEAVDDSQLPKDRFSAERLKGVDSTLKIQPAELGDSAVYLCASRLEGALGEAFFGQGTRLTVV.

The chain has TRBV28 and TRBJ1-2, with D unclear. The CDR3 extends over 13 amino acids. Germline V CDR1 and CDR2: MDHEN, SYDVKM. V was clipped by 3 bases and J by 0 bases, with 5 bases between them. This CDR3 reads CASSLSANYGYTF. CDR3 DNA sequence: TGTGCCAGCAGTTTGTCAGCTAACTATGGCTACACCTTC.

J is TRBJ1-2 and V is TRBV6-8, with 10 bases matching TRBD1. The germline V gene has CDR1 MNHGY and CDR2 SAAAGT. The CDR3 runs 17 residues. V lost 0 bases to trimming and J lost 1 base; unmatched junction nucleotides: 5. In DNA, the CDR3 is TGTGCCAGCAGTTACTCGACAGGGGGCAGCGTTAACTATGGCTACACCTTC. It specifies CASSYSTGGSVNYGYTF.

This clone has a single count. The rearrangement uses TRBV28 and TRBJ2-6; 7 bases line up with TRBD1. Trimming cost V 5 bases and J 0 bases; bases outside gene matches: 13. The CDR3 is 19 amino acids. Germline V gene sequence: CDR1 MDHEN, CDR2 SYDVKM. The CDR3 loop is CASSPGQNPTFSGANVLTF. The CDR3 nucleotides are TGTGCCAGCAGTCCGGGACAGAACCCAACATTCTCTGGGGCCAACGTCCTGACTTTC.

V gene TRBV6-8 combines with J gene TRBJ1-1; the D is unclear. Trimming left V 8 bases short and J 1 base short, with 20 bases between. Germline V CDR1 and CDR2: MNHGY, SAAAGT. CDR3 length: 16 residues. The CDR3 nucleotides are TGTGCCAGCCTCCAAGGCTCTCACGGCGGGAACACTGAAGCTTTCTTT. Residues: CASLQGSHGGNTEAFF.

The chain joins TRBV11-3 to TRBJ2-7, with 7 bases lining up with TRBD1. Germline CDR1 reads SGHNT; CDR2 reads YENEEA. CDR3 length: 15 amino acids. The junction had 5 bases not matched to a gene; V was cut back by 1 base and J by 2 bases. Here the CDR3 DNA reads TGTGCCAGCAGCTTAGGTTCAGGGGGAACCTACGAGCAGTACTTC. This gives the protein CASSLGSGGTYEQYF.

CDR3 amino acids: CASSLRGSSGNTIYF. The CDR3 coding sequence is TGTGCCAGCAGCTTGAGGGGAAGCTCTGGAAACACCATATATTTT. This sequence joins TRBV11-3 and TRBJ1-3; a weak D match, TRBD1 (5 bases). This CDR3 is built from 15 residues. V lost 3 bases and J lost 0, with 9 bases in between. Germline-derived CDR1 and CDR2 are SGHNT and YENEEA. Based on the CDR3 plus reference TRBV11-3 and TRBJ1-3, the full variable domain is EAGVVQSPRYKIIEKKQPVAFWCNPISGHNTLYWYLQNLGQGPELLIRYENEEAVDDSQLPKDRFSAERLKGVDSTLKIQPAELGDSAVYLCASSLRGSSGNTIYFGEGSWLTVV.

The chain has TRBV6-8 and TRBJ1-2; D gene ambiguous. CDR3 length: 13 amino acids. Trimming stripped 6 bases from V and 2 bases from J, with 10 bases between. Germline values: CDR1 MNHGY, CDR2 SAAAGT. The CDR3 region is CASRVDGNYGYTF. In nucleotides, the CDR3 is TGTGCCAGCAGGGTCGACGGAAACTATGGCTACACCTTC.

The chain is built from TRBV19 and TRBJ1-1; the D is unclear. The CDR3 spans 15 residues. Germline-derived CDR1 and CDR2 are LNHDA and SQIVND (reference sequence). V lost 7 bases and J 1 base, leaving 16 bases between the germline ends. The CDR3 sequence: CASNHAGEPNTEAFF. The CDR3 region has the DNA TGTGCCAGTAACCACGCCGGGGAGCCGAACACTGAAGCTTTCTTT.

The chain combines TRBV18 with TRBJ2-5, with D possibly matching TRBD2 (5 bases). CDR1 is KGHSH and CDR2 is LQKENI in the germline V gene. Trimming removed 3 bases at V and 5 bases at J, with 10 bases between. This CDR3 is 13 amino acids long. CDR3 sequence (DNA): TGTGCCAGCTCACCCGAGAGGGAGGAGACCCAGTACTTC. This gives the protein CASSPEREETQYF.

The V and J genes are TRBV18 and TRBJ1-1; the D gene is possibly TRBD1 (5 bases). From germline, CDR1 is KGHSH and CDR2 LQKENI. CDR3 length equals 13 residues. V was cut by 5 bases and J by 4 bases, with 11 bases left in between. In DNA form, the CDR3 reads TGTGCCAGCTCAGATGGGGCGAGCACTGAAGCTTTCTTT. Translation gives CASSDGASTEAFF. Filled out from reference TRBV18 and TRBJ1-1, the complete variable domain reads NAGVMQNPRHLVRRRGQEARLRCSPMKGHSHVYWYRQLPEEGLKFMVYLQKENIIDESGMPKERFSAEFPKEGPSILRIQQVVRGDSAAYFCASSDGASTEAFFGQGTRLTVV.

This clone occurred a few times. V and J are TRBV28 and TRBJ2-1; tentatively, D is TRBD2 (6 bases). The germline V gene has CDR1 MDHEN and CDR2 SYDVKM. V was clipped by 3 bases and J by 0 bases, with 9 bases between them. The CDR3 runs 15 residues. Written as DNA, the CDR3 is TGTGCCAGCAGTTTCTTAGCGGTCTCCTACAATGAGCAGTTCTTC. Translated, it gives CASSFLAVSYNEQFF. Variable domain in full (rest from reference TRBV28 and TRBJ2-1): DVKVTQSSRYLVKRTGEKVFLECVQDMDHENMFWYRQDPGLGLRLIYFSYDVKMKEKGDIPEGYSVSREKKERFSLILESASTNQTSMYLCASSFLAVSYNEQFFGPGTRLTVL.

The chain combines TRBV11-3 with TRBJ2-3, with D unresolved. CDR1 is SGHNT and CDR2 is YENEEA in the germline V gene. V shed 2 bases and J shed 2 bases, with 14 bases lying between them. The CDR3 is 16 amino acids. CDR3 loop: CASSLHGYGFTDTQYF. In DNA, the CDR3 is TGTGCCAGCAGCTTACACGGTTATGGTTTCACAGATACGCAGTATTTT.

CDR3 protein: CASSLGPPGTEAFF. For the CDR3, the DNA is TGTGCCAGTAGCCTCGGACCCCCAGGGACTGAAGCTTTCTTT. The J gene is TRBJ1-1, the V gene TRBV19, with a weak D call TRBD1 (5 bases). The CDR3 extends over 14 amino acids. Germline values: CDR1 LNHDA, CDR2 SQIVND (reference sequence). V lost 6 bases to trimming and J lost 5 bases, with 16 bases between them.

The genes are TRBV11-3 and TRBJ1-4; D gene ambiguous. The CDR3 is 15 amino acids. V lost 7 bases and J lost 8, with 20 bases in between. Germline CDR1 reads SGHNT; CDR2 reads YENEEA. The CDR3 DNA is TGTGCCAGCACCTCGGACGCCGTCGGATTCGAAAAACTGTTTTTT. It codes for CASTSDAVGFEKLFF.

This chain joins TRBV19 and TRBJ2-1, with D possibly matching TRBD2 (6 bases). Trimming removed 10 bases from V and 6 bases from J, with 31 bases in between. CDR1 and CDR2 (germline): LNHDA, SQIVND (reference sequence). The CDR3 runs to 18 residues. CDR3 nucleotide sequence: TGTGCCAATACCAACTATCGGGGAAGGAAGGGAGGATCCAATGAGCAGTTCTTC. Protein: CANTNYRGRKGGSNEQFF.

The rearrangement links TRBV7-1 to TRBJ2-5, with no clear D. TRBV7-1 is an ORF, with its function uncertain. The CDR3 is made up of 13 amino acids. The V and J ends lost 6 bases and 5 bases respectively, with 13 bases between them. Here the CDR3 DNA reads TGTGCCAGCAGTAAAAGCCCATTGGAGACCCAGTACTTC. Amino acid sequence: CASSKSPLETQYF.

This clone has just a few counts. CDR3 sequence reads: CASSPGLAATGELFF. The CDR3 bases are TGTGCCAGCAGCCCCGGACTAGCAGCTACCGGGGAGCTGTTTTTT. The chain uses TRBV11-3 and TRBJ2-2; TRBD2 aligns across 8 bases. V lost 5 bases and J lost 5; bases outside the gene matches: 7. This CDR3 has 15 residues. Germline V gives CDR1 SGHNT, CDR2 YENEEA. The complete variable domain, with remaining parts taken from reference TRBV11-3 and TRBJ2-2, reads EAGVVQSPRYKIIEKKQPVAFWCNPISGHNTLYWYLQNLGQGPELLIRYENEEAVDDSQLPKDRFSAERLKGVDSTLKIQPAELGDSAVYLCASSPGLAATGELFFGEGSRLTVL.

The CDR3 nucleotides are TGTGCTACTTGGGACAGGGGTTCGACTAATGAAAAACTGTTTTTT. Its protein is CATWDRGSTNEKLFF. This rearrangement joins TRBV19 to TRBJ1-4; 10 bases fit TRBD1. The CDR3 consists of 15 residues. CDR1 is LNHDA, CDR2 SQIVND, per germline (reference sequence).

The chain uses TRBV6-8 and TRBJ1-5; D is unclear. Germline V gene data show CDR1 as MNHGY and CDR2 as SAAAGT. The length of the CDR3 is 14 residues. The V end lost 4 bases, the J end lost 5 bases, and 12 bases lay between the germline ends. The CDR3 sequence is CASSSLGGYQPQHF. The CDR3, as DNA: TGTGCCAGCAGTTCCCTAGGCGGGTATCAGCCCCAGCATTTT.